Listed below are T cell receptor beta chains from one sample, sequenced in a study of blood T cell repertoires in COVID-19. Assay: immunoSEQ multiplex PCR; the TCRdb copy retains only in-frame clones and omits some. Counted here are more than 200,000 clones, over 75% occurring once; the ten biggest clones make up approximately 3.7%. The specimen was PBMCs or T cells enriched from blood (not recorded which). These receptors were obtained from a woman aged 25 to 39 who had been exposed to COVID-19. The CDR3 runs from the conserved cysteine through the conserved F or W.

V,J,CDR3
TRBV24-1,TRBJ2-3,CATSDPNSGRGTDTQYF
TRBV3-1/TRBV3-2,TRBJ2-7,CASSLRTSGRITYEQYF
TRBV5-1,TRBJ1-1,CASSPGALYTEAFF
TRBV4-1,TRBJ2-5,CASSRSGSANRQETQYF
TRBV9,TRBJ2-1,CASSVAGREYNEQFF
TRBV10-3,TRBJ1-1,CAIRGDRNTEAFF
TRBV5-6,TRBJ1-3,CASSEDRGLNGNTIYF
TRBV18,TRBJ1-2,CASSPGPYGYTF
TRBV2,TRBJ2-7,CASSALSGRIDEQYF
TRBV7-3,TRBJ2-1,CASSLRGPSGRANEQFF
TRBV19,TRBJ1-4,CASSPRQELEEKLFF
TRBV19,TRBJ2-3,CASTHRLAGTDTQYF
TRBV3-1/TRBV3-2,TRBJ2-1,CASSTDRHNEQFF
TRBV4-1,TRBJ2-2,CASSKRVGRRTGELFF
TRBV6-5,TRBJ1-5,CASSPQGKQPQHF
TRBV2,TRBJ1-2,CASSDLRGYTF
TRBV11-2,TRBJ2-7,CASSLGGTVPYEQYF
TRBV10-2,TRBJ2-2,CASNGRGRNTGELFF
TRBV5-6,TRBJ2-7,CASSLELQGYEQYF
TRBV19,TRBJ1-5,CATGTDPNQPQHF
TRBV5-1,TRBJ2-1,CASSLLTSGSGNEQFF
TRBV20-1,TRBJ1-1,CSASGDRAGTEAFF
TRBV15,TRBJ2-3,CATSTSISGADTQYF
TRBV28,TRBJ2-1,CASSRRTSGRGVYEQFF
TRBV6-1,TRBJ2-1,CASSESPSSYNEQFF
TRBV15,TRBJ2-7,CATSTVLRRGFNYEQYF
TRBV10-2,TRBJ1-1,CASLQGPEAFF
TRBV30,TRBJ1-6,CASSRTGGNSPLHF
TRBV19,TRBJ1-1,CASKDSEAFF
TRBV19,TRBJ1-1,CASSNWGGKNTEAFF
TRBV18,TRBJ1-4,CASSRTGLTNEKLFF
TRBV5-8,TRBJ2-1,CASSLPSGRAGNNEQFF